These T cell receptor beta chains were read from a single sample in a study of shared clonotypes between healthy human individuals. The repertoire was sequenced with immunoSEQ multiplex PCR; TCRdb's copy has only in-frame clones and lacks some. The sample includes 1.5 million to 2.5 million clones, approximately 94% of them seen just once. Sequencing was performed on naive CD8+ T cells sorted from blood. The receptors come from a man between 18 and 29 years old in good health. Each CDR3 is given with its conserved first and last residue. A D gene is named only where the DNA matches it firmly. Where a row states a size, it is once, few, many or the class of an expanded clone; other rows omit it.

abundance	d_gene	j_gene	v_gene	CDR3nt	CDR3aa
-	TRBD1	TRBJ2-2	TRBV18	TGTGCCAGCTCACCAGTCCAGCCAGGGGGCGCGACCGGGGAGCTGTTTTTT	CASSPVQPGGATGELFF
-	-	TRBJ1-1	TRBV7-9	TGTGCCAGCAGTATGGGGAACACTGAAGCTTTCTTT	CASSMGNTEAFF
-	-	TRBJ2-7	TRBV27	TGTGCCAGCAGTTTATTACAGGGTCGGTTTTCCTACGAGCAGTACTTC	CASSLLQGRFSYEQYF
once	-	TRBJ2-7	TRBV27	TGTGCCAGCAGTTTAATCCTGGTGGGGGGGCCCTACGAGCAGTACTTC	CASSLILVGGPYEQYF
-	-	TRBJ2-1	TRBV9	TGTGCCAGCAGCGTAGCCCGGACGGGGAGCTCCTACAATGAGCAGTTCTTC	CASSVARTGSSYNEQFF
-	TRBD2	TRBJ2-1	TRBV5-4	TGTGCCAGCAGCCTGGGGTTGAGCGGGGGGGCCCATGAGCAGTTCTTC	CASSLGLSGGAHEQFF
-	-	TRBJ2-2	TRBV11-2	TGTGCCAGCCCCATCCCAAACACCGGGGAGCTGTTTTTT	CASPIPNTGELFF
-	-	TRBJ2-5	TRBV7-9	TGTGCCAGCAGCGACACCCACGCCGTGGCCCAGTACTTC	CASSDTHAVAQYF
-	TRBD1	TRBJ2-7	TRBV7-9	TGTGCTAGCAGCTCCCCGGGACAGGCCCCGAATCAACCATCCTACGAGCAGTACTTC	CASSSPGQAPNQPSYEQYF
-	-	TRBJ1-1	TRBV7-9	TGTGCCAGCAGCCTATCGTATGGGGGGTCTGAAGCTTTCTTT	CASSLSYGGSEAFF
-	TRBD2	TRBJ2-7	TRBV7-9	TGTGCCAGCAGCCCTCGGGGGGGTTCCTACGAGCAGTACTTC	CASSPRGGSYEQYF
-	-	TRBJ1-6	TRBV7-9	TGTGCCAGCAGCTCGTATTTAGGGGTTTCACCCCTCCACTTT	CASSSYLGVSPLHF
-	-	TRBJ2-5	TRBV7-2	TGTGCCAGCAGCTTCGTCTTCTCGACACAAGAGACCCAGTACTTC	CASSFVFSTQETQYF
-	-	TRBJ1-2	TRBV7-6	TGTGCCAGCAGCTTAGGGGGAGGAAGTGGCTACACCTTC	CASSLGGGSGYTF
-	-	TRBJ1-3	TRBV11-2	TGTGCCAGCAGCCTTTCCCCCGGCTCTGGAAACACCATATATTTT	CASSLSPGSGNTIYF
-	-	TRBJ2-6	TRBV19	TGTGCCAGTATAGGGCAGGGCTCTGGGGCCAACGTCCTGACTTTC	CASIGQGSGANVLTF
once	TRBD1	TRBJ1-2	TRBV6-5	TGTGCCAGCAGTCACCCGACAGGGTCTGGCTACACCTTC	CASSHPTGSGYTF
-	TRBD1	TRBJ2-7	TRBV4-3	TGCGCCAGCAGCCAGAATAGGGACAGGGGCTACGAGCAGTACTTC	CASSQNRDRGYEQYF